A selection of T cell receptor beta chains follows, all from one sample in a study of cytomegalovirus exposure and HLA in healthy donors. Using immunoSEQ multiplex PCR, the repertoire was profiled, and TCRdb retains in-frame clones only, with some absent. In the table there are about 200,000 clones, over 65% of which are singletons. The specimen sequenced was PBMCs. The receptors come from a woman aged 25 to 39 in good health and CMV-seronegative. Both conserved end residues are part of each CDR3. The D gene is left open where the match is weak. The size entry is marked missing in some rows and otherwise reads once, few, many or a size class.

v_gene: TRBV27; j_gene: TRBJ2-3; d_gene: TRBD2; abundance: -; CDR3nt: TGTGCCAGCAGTCTAAGACTAGCGGGGAGAACAGATACGCAGTATTTT; CDR3aa: CASSLRLAGRTDTQYF
v_gene: TRBV5-1; j_gene: TRBJ1-4; d_gene: -; abundance: -; CDR3nt: TGCGCCAGCAGCTTGGCGCCTACCCAAAAGGAAAAACTGTTTTTT; CDR3aa: CASSLAPTQKEKLFF
v_gene: TRBV19; j_gene: TRBJ2-1; d_gene: -; abundance: -; CDR3nt: TGTGCCAGTAGTAAATCATCCCACGGGGTGAGTCGCAATGAGCAGTTCTTC; CDR3aa: CASSKSSHGVSRNEQFF
v_gene: TRBV9; j_gene: TRBJ2-7; d_gene: TRBD2; abundance: -; CDR3nt: TGTGCCAGCAGCGTTTCGGCTAGCGGAACCTACGAGCAGTACTTC; CDR3aa: CASSVSASGTYEQYF
v_gene: TRBV4-1; j_gene: TRBJ1-2; d_gene: TRBD1; abundance: -; CDR3nt: TGCGCCAGCAGCCAAGAAGACAGGGGCGGTAGGGATGGCTACACCTTC; CDR3aa: CASSQEDRGGRDGYTF
v_gene: TRBV4-2; j_gene: TRBJ1-5; d_gene: -; abundance: -; CDR3nt: TGTGCCAGCAGCCAAGGTGGGGGGTACAATCAGCCCCAGCATTTT; CDR3aa: CASSQGGGYNQPQHF
v_gene: TRBV19; j_gene: TRBJ1-2; d_gene: TRBD1; abundance: -; CDR3nt: TGTGCCAGTACCAAATTCCGGGACAGTCCTTTTTTCTATGGCTACACCTTC; CDR3aa: CASTKFRDSPFFYGYTF
v_gene: TRBV7-9; j_gene: TRBJ1-1; d_gene: -; abundance: -; CDR3nt: TGTTCCAGCAGCTCCCCGGGTGAAGCTTTCTTT; CDR3aa: CSSSSPGEAFF
v_gene: TRBV27; j_gene: TRBJ2-7; d_gene: TRBD1; abundance: -; CDR3nt: TGTGCCAGCACCCCAAAACCAGACAGGGTTTCCATCGAGCAGTACTTC; CDR3aa: CASTPKPDRVSIEQYF
v_gene: TRBV29-1; j_gene: TRBJ2-3; d_gene: -; abundance: -; CDR3nt: TGCAGCGTTGAGGCGGGGGCCTTTACAGATACGCAGTATTTT; CDR3aa: CSVEAGAFTDTQYF
v_gene: TRBV6-1; j_gene: TRBJ2-7; d_gene: -; abundance: -; CDR3nt: TGTGCCAGCAGTGAAACATACGGGCAGGGGTACGAGCAGTACTTC; CDR3aa: CASSETYGQGYEQYF
v_gene: TRBV15; j_gene: TRBJ2-3; d_gene: TRBD2; abundance: -; CDR3nt: TGTGCCACCAGCAGAGATCCGTTCGCCGCGGGAGGCACAGATACGCAGTATTTT; CDR3aa: CATSRDPFAAGGTDTQYF
v_gene: TRBV6-5; j_gene: TRBJ2-1; d_gene: TRBD1; abundance: -; CDR3nt: TGTGCCAGCGGATTACAGGGGGGCCCCCACAATGAGCAGTTCTTC; CDR3aa: CASGLQGGPHNEQFF
v_gene: TRBV11-2; j_gene: TRBJ2-6; d_gene: -; abundance: -; CDR3nt: TGTGCCAGCAGCTTAGCAGGGGATCTGGTTGTTGGGGCCAACGTCCTGACTTTC; CDR3aa: CASSLAGDLVVGANVLTF
v_gene: TRBV5-1; j_gene: TRBJ2-1; d_gene: -; abundance: -; CDR3nt: TGCGCCAGCAGCTTAGCGGACCCCAATGAGCAGTTCTTC; CDR3aa: CASSLADPNEQFF
v_gene: TRBV15; j_gene: TRBJ1-2; d_gene: -; abundance: -; CDR3nt: TGTGCCACCAGCAGAGGCTTCAGGCAGACCTATGGCTACACCTTC; CDR3aa: CATSRGFRQTYGYTF
v_gene: TRBV20-1; j_gene: TRBJ1-2; d_gene: TRBD1; abundance: once; CDR3nt: TGCAGTGCTTATCAGGGGGATGGCTACACCTTC; CDR3aa: CSAYQGDGYTF
v_gene: TRBV28; j_gene: TRBJ2-7; d_gene: TRBD2; abundance: -; CDR3nt: TGTGCCAGCAGTTCCAGCGGGGTCTTCGGCTCCTACGAGCAGTACTTC; CDR3aa: CASSSSGVFGSYEQYF
v_gene: TRBV5-8; j_gene: TRBJ1-1; d_gene: -; abundance: few; CDR3nt: TGTGCCAGCAGCCGGGGACAGAACACTGAAGCTTTCTTT; CDR3aa: CASSRGQNTEAFF